This T cell receptor (beta chain) was retrieved from a study of shared clonotypes between healthy human individuals. Study results and caveats: Donor clonotype sharing was expected to depend on sequencing depth.

Of note for this clone: What it recognizes is unknown.

For each subset, genomic DNA was distributed in equal portions over several immunoSEQ plates. Assay used: immunoSEQ multiplex PCR; TCRdb lists only in-frame clones, some missing. Among about 2.4 million clones listed, more than 80% were seen once. The CDR3 extends over 15 amino acids. V lost 3 bases and J lost 1, with 13 bases in between. Germline CDR1 and CDR2: GTSNPN and SVGIG (reference sequence). This chain uses TRBV30 with TRBJ2-4; tentatively, D is TRBD2 (6 bases). The clonotype originates from a man aged 18 to 29 in good health. Specimen: naive CD4+ T cells sorted from blood. This sample's subset: CD45RA+ positively selected. CDR3 nucleotides: TGTGCCTGGAGAATCGGGGGTCTGGCCAAAAACATTCAGTACTTC. Protein product: CAWRIGGLAKNIQYF. Drawing the rest from reference TRBV30 and TRBJ2-4, the complete variable domain is SQTIHQWPATLVQPVGSPLSLECTVEGTSNPNLYWYRQAAGRGLQLLFYSVGIGQISSEVPQNLSASRPQDRQFILSSKKLLLSDSGFYLCAWRIGGLAKNIQYFGAGTRLSVL.